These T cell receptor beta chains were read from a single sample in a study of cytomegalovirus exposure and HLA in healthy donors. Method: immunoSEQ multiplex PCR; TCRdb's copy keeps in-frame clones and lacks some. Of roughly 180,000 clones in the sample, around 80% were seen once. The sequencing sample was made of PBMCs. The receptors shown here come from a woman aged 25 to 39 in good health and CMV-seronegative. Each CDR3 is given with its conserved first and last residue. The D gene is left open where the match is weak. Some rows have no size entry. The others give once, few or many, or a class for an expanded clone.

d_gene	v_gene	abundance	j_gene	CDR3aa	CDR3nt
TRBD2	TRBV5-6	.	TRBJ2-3	CASSWGGGAGDTQYF	TGTGCCAGCAGCTGGGGCGGGGGGGCTGGAGATACGCAGTATTTT
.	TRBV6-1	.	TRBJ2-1	CASSEYSNNEQFF	TGTGCCAGCAGTGAGTACAGTAACAATGAGCAGTTCTTC
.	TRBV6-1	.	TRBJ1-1	CASSTGGTPNTEAFF	TGTGCCAGCAGTACGGGGGGTACTCCGAACACTGAAGCTTTCTTT
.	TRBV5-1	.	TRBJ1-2	CASSPGQPANYGYTF	TGCGCCAGCAGCCCCGGACAGCCAGCTAACTATGGCTACACCTTC
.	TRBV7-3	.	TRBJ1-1	CASSIGPGTEAFF	TGTGCCAGCAGCATAGGCCCGGGGACTGAAGCTTTCTTT
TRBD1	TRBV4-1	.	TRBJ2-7	CASSQRQGSYEQYF	TGCGCCAGCAGCCAGCGACAGGGATCCTACGAGCAGTACTTC
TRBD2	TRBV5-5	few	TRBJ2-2	CASSWTSGGTPSGELFF	TGTGCCAGCAGCTGGACTAGCGGGGGGACACCCTCAGGGGAGCTGTTTTTT
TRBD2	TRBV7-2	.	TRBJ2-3	CASSLNRWGLDTSTDTQYF	TGTGCCAGCAGCCTCAACCGGTGGGGACTAGATACTAGCACAGATACGCAGTATTTT
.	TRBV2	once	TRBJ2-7	CASRVSYEQYF	TGTGCCAGCCGAGTTTCCTACGAGCAGTACTTC
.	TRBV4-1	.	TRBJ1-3	CASSQDQIRSSGNTIYF	TGCGCCAGCAGCCAAGATCAGATAAGGAGCTCTGGAAACACCATATATTTT
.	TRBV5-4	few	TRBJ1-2	CASSFTPTTPGGYTF	TGTGCCAGCAGCTTTACTCCGACTACACCGGGTGGCTACACCTTC
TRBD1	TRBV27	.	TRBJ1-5	CASSSDIQGANQPQHF	TGTGCCAGCAGTTCGGACATACAGGGGGCCAATCAGCCCCAGCATTTT
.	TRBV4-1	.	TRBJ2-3	CASSLSSSTDTQYF	TGCGCCAGCAGCCTTTCCTCTAGCACAGATACGCAGTATTTT
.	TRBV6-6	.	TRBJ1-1	CASSYSRTVNTEAFF	TGTGCCAGCAGTTACTCCCGGACAGTGAACACTGAAGCTTTCTTT
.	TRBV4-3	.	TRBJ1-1	CASSQDYVNTEAFF	TGCGCCAGCAGCCAAGACTATGTTAACACTGAAGCTTTCTTT
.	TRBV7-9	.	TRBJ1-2	CASSFRTDAGYGYTF	TGTGCCAGCAGCTTCCGGACGGACGCGGGCTATGGCTACACCTTC
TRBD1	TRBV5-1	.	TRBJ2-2	CASSTPGQITGELFF	TGCGCCAGCAGCACACCGGGACAGATCACCGGGGAGCTGTTTTTT
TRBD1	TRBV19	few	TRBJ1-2	CASSIGTGSSGYGYTF	TGTGCCAGTAGTATCGGGACAGGGAGTAGTGGATATGGCTACACCTTC
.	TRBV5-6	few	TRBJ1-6	CASSWRGYNSPLHF	TGTGCCAGCAGCTGGCGGGGATATAATTCACCCCTCCACTTT
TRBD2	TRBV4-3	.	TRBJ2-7	CASSRPERGGVYEQYF	TGCGCCAGCAGCCGACCCGAGCGGGGGGGCGTCTACGAGCAGTACTTC
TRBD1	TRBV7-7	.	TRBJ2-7	CASSPKTGNSVNEQYF	TGTGCCAGCAGCCCGAAGACAGGGAATTCTGTCAACGAGCAGTACTTC
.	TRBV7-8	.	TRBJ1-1	CASSPFEGGTEAFF	TGTGCCAGCAGCCCCTTTGAAGGGGGCACTGAAGCTTTCTTT
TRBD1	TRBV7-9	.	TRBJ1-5	CASSLDGGGLPQHF	TGTGCCAGCAGCCTGGATGGAGGGGGCCTGCCCCAGCATTTT
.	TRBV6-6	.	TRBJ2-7	CASSYSGQLHRFEQYF	TGTGCCAGCAGTTACTCCGGACAGTTACACCGTTTCGAGCAGTACTTC
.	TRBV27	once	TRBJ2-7	CASSLGLSDFYEQYF	TGTGCCAGCAGTTTAGGGCTTAGCGATTTCTACGAGCAGTACTTC
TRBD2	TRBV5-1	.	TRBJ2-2	CASRITGGRGELFF	TGCGCCAGCAGGATAACGGGGGGTCGCGGGGAGCTGTTTTTT
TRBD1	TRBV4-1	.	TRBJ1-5	CASSRQLGQGGNQPQHF	TGCGCCAGCAGCCGGCAACTAGGACAGGGAGGGAATCAGCCCCAGCATTTT
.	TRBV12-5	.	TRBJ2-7	CASAYGEAGDEQYF	TGTGCTAGTGCTTACGGCGAAGCGGGTGACGAGCAGTACTTC
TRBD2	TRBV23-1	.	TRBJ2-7	CASSRNGGAEYEQYF	TGCGCCAGCAGTCGAAACGGGGGGGCCGAATACGAGCAGTACTTC
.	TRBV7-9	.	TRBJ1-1	CASSQREGQNTEAFF	TGTGCCAGCAGCCAGAGGGAAGGGCAGAACACTGAAGCTTTCTTT
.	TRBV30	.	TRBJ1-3	CAWSLRGSGNTIYF	TGTGCCTGGAGTCTGCGGGGGTCTGGAAACACCATATATTTT
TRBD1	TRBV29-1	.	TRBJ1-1	CSVGTGLNTEAFF	TGCAGCGTCGGGACAGGGTTAAACACTGAAGCTTTCTTT
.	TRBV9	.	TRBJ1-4	CASSSGLGEKLFF	TGTGCCAGCAGCTCAGGGTTGGGGGAAAAACTGTTTTTT